The count of the clone carrying this T cell receptor (beta chain) is one. Clones were read by immunoSEQ multiplex PCR, and TCRdb kept only the in-frame ones, dropping some. The table has approximately 200,000 clones, approximately 87% seen once; the top ten hold about 2.2%. This sample is part of a study of blood T cell repertoires in COVID-19. The specimen sequenced was peripheral blood. The TCR originated in a woman aged 50 to 60 with acute or convalescent COVID-19.

CDR3 nucleotide sequence: TGCGCCAGCAGCCAATCGCTTAGCGGGGGCTACACAGATACGCAGTATTTT. Encoded protein: CASSQSLSGGYTDTQYF. The rearrangement uses TRBV4-3 and TRBJ2-3, with 9 bases matching TRBD2. The CDR3 contains 17 residues. From germline, CDR1 is LGHNA and CDR2 YSLEER. With 2 bases clipped from V and 2 bases from J, the junction kept 8 bases outside the gene matches.